The next 20 T cell receptor beta chains were all read from a single sample in a study of T cells in Graves' hyperthyroidism and ophthalmopathy. Amplified regions were TCR beta CDR3 sequences from RNA transcripts. First-round RT-PCR targeting the TCR CDR3 was performed with the HTBI primer set. TCRdb re-analysed the multiplex PCR reads in MiXCR, keeping a single row per CDR3 protein. Of 300,000 or so distinct CDR3 sequences in the sample, 18% are singletons; the top ten hold around 54%. The sequenced material came from blood. The receptor source for this set is a woman aged 45-65 years with Graves' hyperthyroidism.

In this sample, this clonotype turned up a few times. The chain joins TRBV19 to TRBJ1-5, with 9 nucleotides matching TRBD1. Germline V gene sequence: CDR1 LNHDA, CDR2 SQIVND (reference sequence). The J segment lost 5 bases and the V segment lost 8 bases, leaving 4 bases of the junction unmatched. The CDR3 covers 13 residues. The CDR3 loop is CASGQGTYQPQHF. The DNA of the CDR3 is TGTGCCAGTGGACAGGGGACATATCAGCCCCAGCATTTT. Together with reference TRBV19 and TRBJ1-5, the CDR3 gives the full variable domain: DGGITQSPKYLFRKEGQNVTLSCEQNLNHDAMYWYRQDPGQGLRLIYYSQIVNDFQKGDIAEGYSVSREKKESFPLTVTSAQKNPTAFYLCASGQGTYQPQHFGDGTRLSIL.

This clonotype was counted many times. The chain joins TRBV7-9 to TRBJ2-7; 10 positions agree with TRBD1. Trimming removed 9 bases from V and 4 bases from J; junction bases left unmatched: 6. The CDR3 is made up of 13 amino acids. Germline assignment: CDR1 SEHNR and CDR2 FQNEAQ (reference sequence). The CDR3 protein is CASWGQGFYEQYF. CDR3 DNA sequence: TGTGCCAGTTGGGGACAGGGGTTTTACGAGCAGTACTTC.

A few counts support this clonotype. The CDR3 loop reads CATEPGQGTDTQYF. The CDR3 nucleotides are TGTGCCACCGAACCGGGACAGGGGACAGATACGCAGTATTTT. The V and J genes are TRBV24-1 and TRBJ2-3, with TRBD1 matching 10 bases. The V gene end was trimmed by 9 bases and the J gene end by 3 bases; junction bases not matched to a gene: 5. The CDR3 contains 14 residues. CDR1 is KGHDR and CDR2 is SFDVKD in the germline V gene.

This clonotype turned up a few times. A clone one base away is much larger, so this may be a read error. The chain recombines TRBV27 with TRBJ1-1; D remains ambiguous. This CDR3 contains 12 residues. The ends were cut back, 6 bases at V and 1 base at J, with 6 bases in the middle. In germline, CDR1 is MNHEY, CDR2 SMNVEV (reference sequence). In DNA, the CDR3 is TGTGCCAGCAGGTTAACGAACACTGAAGCTTTCTTT. Translation: CASRLTNTEAFF.

CDR3 coding DNA: TGTGCCAGCTCTACAGGAGATGGCTACACCTTC. This encodes CASSTGDGYTF. This chain joins TRBV18 and TRBJ1-2; a weak D match, TRBD1 (5 bases). The V gene's germline CDR1 is KGHSH and CDR2 LQKENI. The germline V and J ends were trimmed by 6 bases and 6 bases, with 8 bases remaining between them. The CDR3 runs 11 residues. The complete variable domain, with remaining parts taken from reference TRBV18 and TRBJ1-2, reads NAGVMQNPRHLVRRRGQEARLRCSPMKGHSHVYWYRQLPEEGLKFMVYLQKENIIDESGMPKERFSAEFPKEGPSILRIQQVVRGDSAAYFCASSTGDGYTFGSGTRLTVV.

The rearrangement links TRBV14 to TRBJ2-4; D is unclear. The V end lost 2 bases, the J end lost 7 bases, and 15 bases lay between the germline ends. In germline, CDR1 is SGHDN, CDR2 FVKESK. The length of the CDR3 is 15 residues. The CDR3 here is CASSQHRGGENIQYF. In DNA form, the CDR3 reads TGTGCCAGCAGCCAACACCGAGGCGGAGAGAACATTCAGTACTTC.

This clonotype was counted ten times or more. The chain uses TRBV6-5 and TRBJ2-3, with TRBD2 matching 7 bases. The CDR3 has 16 amino acids. Trimming cost V 2 bases and J 1 base; bases outside gene matches: 6. Germline CDR1 reads MNHEY; CDR2 reads SVGAGI. CDR3 loop: CASSYVSAGGTDTQYF. CDR3 coding DNA: TGTGCCAGCAGTTACGTAAGCGCGGGAGGCACAGATACGCAGTATTTT.

In its sample, this clonotype was seen many times. V gene TRBV5-1 combines with J gene TRBJ2-1; D remains unclear. Germline V gives CDR1 SGHRS, CDR2 YFSETQ. There are 15 residues in the CDR3. V was pared by 0 bases and J by 6 bases, with 13 bases between. The CDR3 DNA reads as TGCGCCAGCAGCTTGGATAACACCCTCGGCAATGAGCAGTTCTTC. Protein: CASSLDNTLGNEQFF.

In DNA, the CDR3 is TGCGCCAGCAGCCCGAGGGACGTCACCTACGAGCAGTACTTC. Translated: CASSPRDVTYEQYF. The rearrangement joins TRBV5-1 to TRBJ2-7, with D perhaps given as TRBD1 or TRBD2 (5 bases each). Germline loops: CDR1 SGHRS, CDR2 YFSETQ. V lost 4 bases and J lost 2, with 13 bases in between. The CDR3 totals 14 residues.

This clonotype was counted many times. The chain recombines TRBV6-1 with TRBJ2-1; tentatively, D is TRBD2 (5 bases). Per the germline V gene, CDR1 is MNHNS and CDR2 is SASEGT. Trimming took 8 bases from V and 6 from J, leaving 14 bases between them. CDR3 size: 13 residues. CDR3 DNA: TGTGCCAGCGACCTCGCTAGCTCCAATGAGCAGTTCTTC. The encoded protein is CASDLASSNEQFF.

CDR3 sequence reads: CASSPGLGGFHTGELFF. In nucleotides, the CDR3 is TGCGCCAGCAGTCCAGGACTAGGAGGGTTTCACACCGGGGAGCTGTTTTTT. The J gene is TRBJ2-2, the V gene TRBV5-1; TRBD2 agrees at 7 bases. Per germline, CDR1 SGHRS and CDR2 YFSETQ. This CDR3 region has 17 residues. V trimming: 5 bases; J trimming: 3 bases; junction bases outside the gene matches: 13.

This clonotype was observed many times. The V and J genes are TRBV7-2 and TRBJ2-5; the D gene is possibly TRBD2 (5 bases). The V end lost 1 base, the J end lost 4 bases, and 16 bases lay between the germline ends. This CDR3 spans 16 amino acids. Germline assignment: CDR1 SGHTA and CDR2 FQGNSA. The CDR3 region has the DNA TGTGCCAGCAGCTTAGGCTTCCCGGGGTTGGGAGAGACCCAGTACTTC. Translation gives CASSLGFPGLGETQYF.

The rearrangement links TRBV19 to TRBJ2-2; the D gene is possibly TRBD1 (6 bases). The length of the CDR3 is 13 residues. Trimming took 5 bases from V and 5 from J, leaving 9 bases between them. Germline V gene lookup returns CDR1 LNHDA and CDR2 SQIVND (reference sequence). Here the CDR3 DNA reads TGTGCCAGTAGTCGAGGGGGAACCGGGGAGCTGTTTTTT. This translates into CASSRGGTGELFF.

In this sample, this clonotype turned up a few times. The chain is built from TRBV7-9 and TRBJ1-1; TRBD1 matches 9 bases. Germline trimming cut 4 bases from V and 4 bases from J; bases unmatched to any gene: 4. The CDR3 runs to 14 residues. The germline gives CDR1 SEHNR, CDR2 FQNEAQ (reference sequence). CDR3 protein: CASSSGTGSTEAFF. The CDR3 coding sequence is TGTGCCAGCAGCTCCGGGACAGGGAGCACTGAAGCTTTCTTT.

The chain links TRBV4-1 to TRBJ2-7; the D is unclear. Germline V gene lookup returns CDR1 MGHRA and CDR2 YSYEKL. The V gene lost 3 bases and the J gene lost 5 bases, with 11 bases spanning the gap. CDR3 length: 13 residues. The CDR3 DNA follows: TGCGCCAGCAGCCATACTACCCCGGACGAGCAGTACTTC. This translates into CASSHTTPDEQYF.

This clonotype was counted only a few times. V and J are TRBV27 and TRBJ2-3, with 7 bases aligning to TRBD1. J was trimmed by 4 bases and V by 8 bases; bases with no gene match: 9. Germline CDR1 reads MNHEY; CDR2 reads SMNVEV (reference sequence). CDR3 length equals 14 residues. CDR3 coding DNA: TGTGCCAGCTACCAACAGGGGCGGTCAGATACGCAGTATTTT. Protein sequence: CASYQQGRSDTQYF.

The rearrangement links TRBV27 to TRBJ1-6; D gene unclear. Germline assignment: CDR1 MNHEY and CDR2 SMNVEV (reference sequence). V lost 3 bases and J lost 6, with 12 bases in between. This CDR3 has 15 residues. CDR3 region: CASSFYETRNSPLHF. CDR3 nucleotides: TGTGCCAGCAGTTTTTACGAGACCCGTAATTCACCCCTCCACTTT.

This clonotype appeared many times. The chain links TRBV12-3 or TRBV12-4 to TRBJ1-6; 8 bases match TRBD1. CDR3 length equals 15 residues. The V segment lost 5 bases and the J segment 8 bases; nucleotides outside the gene matches: 8. The chain's CDR3 is CASSPRTGSYSPLHF. CDR3 DNA: TGTGCCAGCAGTCCACGGACAGGGTCTTATTCACCCCTCCACTTT.

This clonotype was counted at least ten times. The V gene is TRBV6-1, the J gene TRBJ2-1; D remains unclear. Trimming pared 1 base from V and 9 bases from J, leaving 16 bases between. This CDR3 contains 15 residues. CDR1 is MNHNS and CDR2 is SASEGT in the germline V gene. Here the CDR3 reads CASSEVGLVTGEQFF. The CDR3 region has the DNA TGTGCCAGCAGTGAAGTTGGTCTAGTAACTGGTGAGCAGTTCTTC.

This clonotype was observed at least ten times. The chain employs TRBV27 and TRBJ2-3, with 7 bases aligning to TRBD1. The germline V gene encodes CDR1 MNHEY and CDR2 SMNVEV (reference sequence). Germline trimming cut 8 bases from V and 6 bases from J; bases unmatched to any gene: 8. There are 13 residues in the CDR3. The CDR3 bases are TGTGCCAGCTCCGCGGAAGGGGGCGATACGCAGTATTTT. It specifies CASSAEGGDTQYF.